Listed below are T cell receptor beta chains from one sample, sequenced in a study of blood T cell repertoires in COVID-19. The repertoire was sequenced with immunoSEQ multiplex PCR; TCRdb's copy has only in-frame clones and lacks some. Here the sample spans 350,000 to 400,000 clones, roughly 90% being singletons. The sample was peripheral blood. These receptors were taken from a man aged 18 to 29 with active or convalescent COVID-19. Both conserved end residues are part of each CDR3. A D gene is named only where the DNA matches it firmly. Size tells how often a clone was seen (once, few, many) or the class of an expanded clone, and some rows leave it out.

d_call	clone_size	v_call	j_call	cdr3_nt	cdr3_aa
-	-	TRBV28	TRBJ2-3	TGTGCCAGCAGCTCCCCGGGGGATGGGAGCACAGATACGCAGTATTTT	CASSSPGDGSTDTQYF
-	-	TRBV19	TRBJ2-2	TGTGCCAGTACCGATCGGGTCACCGGGGAGCTGTTTTTT	CASTDRVTGELFF
-	-	TRBV19	TRBJ1-2	TGTGCCAGTAGTATCATGCAGGGAAACTATGGCTACACCTTC	CASSIMQGNYGYTF
-	-	TRBV5-5	TRBJ1-4	TGTGCCAGCAGCTTGGAAGGGGGACCTAATGAAAAACTGTTTTTT	CASSLEGGPNEKLFF
TRBD2	-	TRBV7-2	TRBJ2-7	TGTGCCAGCAGTCAACCGGGACTAGCGCCAAGCTCCTACGAGCAGTACTTC	CASSQPGLAPSSYEQYF
-	-	TRBV6-6	TRBJ1-5	TGTGCCAGCAGTTACTCCCCGTATAGCAATCAGCCCCAGCATTTT	CASSYSPYSNQPQHF
-	-	TRBV19	TRBJ1-2	TGTGCCAGTAGTATGCCGACGGGTGTTGGCTACACCTTC	CASSMPTGVGYTF
-	-	TRBV6-5	TRBJ2-3	TGTGCCACCTTGGGACTTGGCACAGATACGCAGTATTTT	CATLGLGTDTQYF
TRBD2	-	TRBV6-2/TRBV6-3	TRBJ2-3	TGTGCCAGCAGTTCCCCGGGGAGGGGCCCTAGCACAGATACGCAGTATTTT	CASSSPGRGPSTDTQYF
-	-	TRBV7-6	TRBJ2-3	TGTGCCAGCAGCTCTCCCCTTGGCGGAGTGAGCACAGATACGCAGTATTTT	CASSSPLGGVSTDTQYF
-	-	TRBV2	TRBJ2-4	TGTGCCAGCGGGGGCGGAACCCTAGCCAAAAACATTCAGTACTTC	CASGGGTLAKNIQYF
-	-	TRBV10-1	TRBJ2-2	TGCGCCAGCAGTGAGCCTCGTTCTACCGGGGAGCTGTTTTTT	CASSEPRSTGELFF
TRBD2	-	TRBV11-1	TRBJ2-7	TGTGCCAGCAGCTTACTCCTAGCGGGAGTCGAGCAGTACTTC	CASSLLLAGVEQYF
-	-	TRBV27	TRBJ1-5	TGTGCCAGCAGTTTATCGGGGAGCGGTCAGCCCCAGCATTTT	CASSLSGSGQPQHF
-	once	TRBV7-2	TRBJ2-7	TGTGCCAGCAGCTTACGGAAATCCGGGACACTCTCCTACGAGCAGTACTTC	CASSLRKSGTLSYEQYF
TRBD2	once	TRBV5-1	TRBJ2-1	TGCGCCAGCAGCTTGTCTGGACTAGCGGGGGTGGATGAGCAGTTCTTC	CASSLSGLAGVDEQFF
-	-	TRBV14	TRBJ1-1	TGTGCCAGCAGCCAAGTCGAGGTAGGAACTGAAGCTTTCTTT	CASSQVEVGTEAFF
-	-	TRBV20-1	TRBJ1-2	TGCAGTGCCAGTGGACAAGCCCTCGGTGGCTACACCTTC	CSASGQALGGYTF
TRBD1	-	TRBV2	TRBJ1-2	TGTGCCAGCAGTCTCGGACAGGGGATTCGGGGCTACACCTTC	CASSLGQGIRGYTF
TRBD1	once	TRBV28	TRBJ1-5	TGTGCCAGCAGATCCGGGACAGCCTATCAGCCCCAGCATTTT	CASRSGTAYQPQHF
TRBD2	-	TRBV6-4	TRBJ2-1	TGTGCCAGCAGTGAAACTTTAGCGGGAGGACCATACAATGAGCAGTTCTTC	CASSETLAGGPYNEQFF
-	-	TRBV18	TRBJ2-7	TGTGCCAGCTCACCAGCAGACAGGCCCTCCTACGAGCAGTACTTC	CASSPADRPSYEQYF
TRBD2	-	TRBV19	TRBJ2-1	TGTGCCAGTAGACACTCGGGACTAGTCGTCGATGAGCAGTTCTTC	CASRHSGLVVDEQFF
TRBD2	-	TRBV7-2	TRBJ2-2	TGTGCCAGCAGCTTTCGGGGGAGGACTAGTTTAGGCGGGGAGCTGTTTTTT	CASSFRGRTSLGGELFF
-	-	TRBV12-2	TRBJ2-1	TGTGCAAGTCGCTTCAGTGGGACTAGATTTTCCAATGAGCAGTTCTTC	CASRFSGTRFSNEQFF
-	-	TRBV5-4	TRBJ2-3	TGTGCCAGCAGCTTGCATCAGGGGCAGGGCCCAGATACGCAGTATTTT	CASSLHQGQGPDTQYF
TRBD1	-	TRBV5-6	TRBJ2-2	TGTGCCAGCAGCCGGACAGGTCTGAACACCGGGGAGCTGTTTTTT	CASSRTGLNTGELFF
-	-	TRBV3-1/TRBV3-2	TRBJ1-2	TGTGCCAGCAGCCAAGTCCGGGGTCCACAGGGATCCTATGGCTACACCTTC	CASSQVRGPQGSYGYTF
TRBD1	few	TRBV28	TRBJ2-2	TGTGCCAGCAGTTCCCCTGAGGGGGCGCCGTGGACCGGGGAGCTGTTTTTT	CASSSPEGAPWTGELFF
-	once	TRBV19	TRBJ1-2	TGTGCCACCCGGGGACAAGGAACGGGCTACACCTTC	CATRGQGTGYTF
TRBD2	-	TRBV18	TRBJ2-3	TGTGCCAGCTCACCCCCGGGACTAGCGGGGGCCGGCACAGATACGCAGTATTTT	CASSPPGLAGAGTDTQYF
TRBD1	-	TRBV7-9	TRBJ1-2	TGTGCCAGCAGCTGGTCAGGGGGCGTCTATGGCTACACCTTC	CASSWSGGVYGYTF
TRBD2	-	TRBV5-1	TRBJ2-3	TGCGCCAGCAGCTTAGGACTAGCGGGGAACGTAGATACGCAGTATTTT	CASSLGLAGNVDTQYF
-	-	TRBV19	TRBJ2-7	TGTGCCAGTAGTACCCGGGGGACCTACGAGCAGTACTTC	CASSTRGTYEQYF
-	-	TRBV28	TRBJ2-2	TGTGCCGCCCCTAAGAACACCGGGGAGCTGTTTTTT	CAAPKNTGELFF
TRBD1	-	TRBV28	TRBJ2-7	TGTGCCAGCAGTCCACCCGTATGGGACAGAACCTACGAGCAGTACTTC	CASSPPVWDRTYEQYF
-	-	TRBV6-2/TRBV6-3	TRBJ2-7	TGTGCCAGCAGTCCAACGGGGAGACGCTACGAGCAGTACTTC	CASSPTGRRYEQYF
-	-	TRBV12-3/TRBV12-4	TRBJ1-3	TGTGCCAGCAGTTTCAGGGGCCGAAACACCATATATTTT	CASSFRGRNTIYF
-	-	TRBV7-2	TRBJ2-7	TGTGCCACCAGAGGGGGGGGTGACTACGAGCAGTACTTC	CATRGGGDYEQYF
-	-	TRBV6-1	TRBJ1-1	TGTGCCAGCAGTGAACGGGGGGGCACTGAAGCTTTCTTT	CASSERGGTEAFF
-	-	TRBV7-9	TRBJ2-7	TGTGCCAGCAGCTTAGCTCAGGGAACCTACGAGCAGTACTTC	CASSLAQGTYEQYF
TRBD1	-	TRBV4-3	TRBJ2-5	TGCGCCAGCAGCCCTGGGCCGGACAGGGAAGAGACCCAGTACTTC	CASSPGPDREETQYF
TRBD1	-	TRBV27	TRBJ2-3	TGTGCCAGCAGTAAGGACAGGGGGTTAACAGATACGCAGTATTTT	CASSKDRGLTDTQYF
TRBD2	-	TRBV11-2	TRBJ2-1	TGTGCCAGCAGCTTAAGGTTGCGGGAGGGGGCTTACAATGAGCAGTTCTTC	CASSLRLREGAYNEQFF
-	-	TRBV28	TRBJ1-2	TGTGCCAGCATGGGGGCGTATGGCTACACCTTC	CASMGAYGYTF
TRBD1	-	TRBV7-2	TRBJ1-2	TGTGCCAGCAGCTTAAGGGGGACAGGGTTTTTTTATGGCTACACCTTC	CASSLRGTGFFYGYTF
-	-	TRBV19	TRBJ1-3	TGTGCCAGTAGTTGGCTTCCCTCTGGAAACACCATATATTTT	CASSWLPSGNTIYF
TRBD1	-	TRBV28	TRBJ1-2	TGTGCCAGCAGTTTAGACAGGGGGTACGACTATGGCTACACCTTC	CASSLDRGYDYGYTF
TRBD1	-	TRBV28	TRBJ1-1	TGTGCCAGCACCCGTTCAGGGGGGCAGCCTGAAGCTTTCTTT	CASTRSGGQPEAFF
-	-	TRBV4-3	TRBJ1-4	TGCGCCAGCAGCCAAGGTTCAGGCGAACCGACTAATGAAAAACTGTTTTTT	CASSQGSGEPTNEKLFF
-	-	TRBV28	TRBJ2-3	TGTGCCAGCTCCCTGGGCGGGACGGTGGGAGATACGCAGTATTTT	CASSLGGTVGDTQYF
-	-	TRBV27	TRBJ2-3	TGTGCCAGCAGTTTACCAGGGGCAGATACGCAGTATTTT	CASSLPGADTQYF
-	-	TRBV11-2	TRBJ1-6	TGTGCCAGCAGCTTAGGGGAGGCGAATAATTCACCCCTCCACTTT	CASSLGEANNSPLHF
-	-	TRBV11-1	TRBJ2-1	TGTGCCAGCAGCTTACGACGGGACATCTACAATGAGCAGTTCTTC	CASSLRRDIYNEQFF
-	-	TRBV9	TRBJ2-1	TGTGCCAGCAGCGCCTCCGGGATCAGCTCCTACAATGAGCAGTTCTTC	CASSASGISSYNEQFF
-	-	TRBV7-3	TRBJ2-7	TGTGCCAGCAGCGCTTATAGCGGAGCCGCCTACGAGCAGTACTTC	CASSAYSGAAYEQYF
-	-	TRBV27	TRBJ2-7	TGTGCCAGCACCCCGAATCTCTGGGCAGGGAAGAACGAGCAGTACTTC	CASTPNLWAGKNEQYF
-	once	TRBV7-3	TRBJ2-7	TGTGCCAGCAGCCTAACAGGGTTGGGAGCCTACGAGCAGTACTTC	CASSLTGLGAYEQYF
-	-	TRBV6-5	TRBJ1-2	TGTGCCAGCAGAGGTAAGCCAACTTGGAGTGGCTACACCTTC	CASRGKPTWSGYTF